This TCR beta chain was profiled in a study of regulatory T cells in long-lasting Graves disease. A remark on this clonotype: Its antigen remains unknown. The junction does not match germline at one end; this may be a read error.

Time point indicated: persistent/refractory GD, antithyroid drugs over 5 years with positive TRAb. From PBMCs, RNA was extracted and then used to make the TCR library. Researchers made TCR beta libraries by using iRepertoire HTBI primers and running Arm-PCR on CDR3 regions. Original processing methods: Across samples, 60 or so TRBV and about 13 TRBJ segments were found. One entry per CDR3 protein, called by TCRdb with MiXCR from the multiplex PCR reads. It is TCRdb's table, rather than the study itself, that gives the V and J calls and clone size. Of nearly 350,000 distinct CDR3 sequences in the sample, around a fifth are singletons; the top ten hold 29%. The CDR3 is 14 residues long. General observations from the study: Gene preferences differed: TRBV28, TRBJ1-2, TRBJ2-5 in persistent cases.

Material: peripheral blood mononuclear cells (PBMCs), obtained when the disease was refractory, from a patient treated with antithyroid drugs. The TCR sequence derives from a female donor with Graves disease. The V call is TRBV12-3 or TRBV12-4, the J call TRBJ1-1; D perhaps matches TRBD1 (5 bases). DNA of the CDR3: TGTGCCAGCAGTTTAGTGGGGGACCACGCTGGAGCTCTCTTT. Its translation: CASSLVGDHAGALF.